The 14 T cell receptor beta chains listed next were all sequenced from one sample in a study of blood T cells in healthy people across ages. Together with a sample-barcoded 5' primer, a J-beta primer mix was included in a second PCR lasting roughly 6 to 12 cycles. TCRdb passed the 5' RACE reads through MiXCR, listing each CDR3 protein once. Seen here are hundreds of thousands of distinct CDR3 sequences, roughly 50% observed once, and the top ten hold roughly an eighth. The sequencing input was blood. The receptors were gathered from a man aged 30 to 45 in good health.

A few counts support this clonotype. The chain employs TRBV3-1 and TRBJ2-7; D not certain. CDR3 size: 14 residues. Trimming took off 0 bases at V and 2 bases at J, with 8 bases between the two ends. Germline CDR1 LGHDT, CDR2 YNNKEL (reference sequence). The CDR3 coding sequence is TGTGCCAGCAGCCAAGAGAGACTCACCTACGAGCAGTACTTC. Amino acid sequence: CASSQERLTYEQYF.

This sequence joins TRBV7-9 and TRBJ1-5; 9 bases map to TRBD1. Germline CDR1 and CDR2: SEHNR and FQNEAQ (reference sequence). V shed 6 bases and J 5 bases; nucleotides not matched to a gene: 11. The CDR3 loop spans 16 amino acids. DNA for the CDR3: TGTGCCAGCAGTCTACCGGGACAGGGAGTCGATCAGCCCCAGCATTTT. Translated, it gives CASSLPGQGVDQPQHF.

V and J are TRBV12-3 or TRBV12-4 and TRBJ1-6, with D unresolved. The CDR3 contains 13 residues. The V end was cut by 6 bases, the J end by 7 bases, with 10 bases between. The CDR3 sequence: CASRIKGNSPLHF. The CDR3 coding sequence is TGTGCCAGCAGGATCAAGGGAAATTCACCCCTCCACTTT.

This clonotype was detected only a few times. V is TRBV6-5 and J is TRBJ2-3, with 7 bases aligning to TRBD1. With 0 bases clipped from V and 6 bases from J, the junction kept 6 bases outside the gene matches. The length of the CDR3 is 15 residues. Germline V gene lookup returns CDR1 MNHEY and CDR2 SVGAGI. The CDR3 spells CASSYSIEGADTQYF. The CDR3 nucleotides are TGTGCCAGCAGTTACTCGATCGAGGGGGCGGATACGCAGTATTTT.

The genes are TRBV2 and TRBJ1-1; D is undetermined. V was trimmed by 7 bases and J by 1 base, leaving 10 bases between them. The CDR3 has 13 residues. Germline V CDR1 and CDR2: SNHLY, FYNNEI. The CDR3 here is CASTATENTEAFF. The CDR3 coding sequence is TGTGCCAGCACGGCTACGGAGAACACTGAAGCTTTCTTT.

The V and J genes are TRBV11-3 and TRBJ1-2; D ambiguous. V was shortened by 5 bases and J by 3 bases, with 10 bases between the two germline ends. CDR1 and CDR2 from the germline V gene are SGHNT and YENEEA. This CDR3 spans 13 amino acids. DNA of the CDR3: TGTGCCAGCAGCGTAGTAACAGACTATGGCTACACCTTC. Protein sequence: CASSVVTDYGYTF.

This clonotype was counted between two and nine times. The J gene is TRBJ2-3, the V gene TRBV20-1; a possible D gene is TRBD2 (5 bases). The V end lost 6 bases, the J end lost 2 bases, and 9 bases lay between the germline ends. The CDR3 has 12 residues. In germline, CDR1 is DFQATT, CDR2 SNEGSKA (reference sequence). This CDR3 is CSAPRDTDTQYF. In nucleotides, the CDR3 is TGCAGTGCACCCCGGGACACAGATACGCAGTATTTT.

The rearrangement joins TRBV6-6 to TRBJ2-7, with a possible D match to TRBD2 (6 bases). Germline CDR1 and CDR2: MNHNY and SVGAGI (reference sequence). This CDR3 region has 13 residues. V lost 6 bases to trimming and J lost 6 bases, with 15 bases between them. The CDR3, as DNA: TGTGCCAGCAGCCCGCGGCGGGAAGGCGAGCAGTACTTC. It specifies CASSPRREGEQYF.

To note about this clonotype: A much bigger clone sits one base away, suggesting this may be a read error. The V and J genes are TRBV7-9 and TRBJ1-2, with D unclear. The CDR3 spans 14 residues. Trimming cost V 4 bases and J 3 bases, with 12 bases left between them. CDR1 and CDR2 (germline): SEHNR, FQNEAQ (reference sequence). The CDR3 loop is CASSSGTGYYGYTF. CDR3 DNA sequence: TGTGCCAGCAGCTCTGGTACGGGGTACTATGGCTACACCTTC.

This clonotype was seen more than once but under ten times. The CDR3 sequence: CASRPLGGENTDTQYF. The CDR3 bases are TGTGCCAGCAGGCCCTTGGGAGGGGAGAACACAGATACGCAGTATTTT. The rearrangement uses TRBV7-9 and TRBJ2-3, with 7 nucleotides matching TRBD2. This CDR3 comprises 16 residues. The germline V gene has CDR1 SEHNR and CDR2 FQNEAQ (reference sequence). Trimming removed 6 bases from V and 2 bases from J; junction bases left unmatched: 11.

Regarding this clonotype: A junction end diverges from the germline sequence, so it may reflect a read error. V gene TRBV11-3 combines with J gene TRBJ2-7; D perhaps matches TRBD2 (5 bases). The germline CDR1 and CDR2 sequences are SGHNT and YENEEA. The CDR3 is made up of 14 amino acids. CDR3 DNA: TGTGCCAACAGCTTAGGGCGGGTGTCCTACGAGCAGTACTTC. Its protein product is CANSLGRVSYEQYF. The full variable domain, its missing parts supplied by reference TRBV11-3 and TRBJ2-7, is EAGVVQSPRYKIIEKKQPVAFWCNPISGHNTLYWYLQNLGQGPELLIRYENEEAVDDSQLPKDRFSAERLKGVDSTLKIQPAELGDSAVYLCANSLGRVSYEQYFGPGTRLTVT.

The DNA for the CDR3 is TGTGCCAGCAGCATTGGACAGGGCGTTATGGACACTGAAGCTTTCTTT. Its protein is CASSIGQGVMDTEAFF. This chain connects TRBV12-3 or TRBV12-4 to TRBJ1-1, with 8 nucleotides matching TRBD1. The V segment lost 6 bases and the J segment 3 bases; nucleotides outside the gene matches: 12. The CDR3 runs 16 residues.

CDR3 nucleotides: TGCGCCAGCAGCCCGGACTTAGCGGGGGAACCCTACAATGAGCAGTTCTTC. Residues: CASSPDLAGEPYNEQFF. J is TRBJ2-1 and V is TRBV5-1, with 9 bases lining up with TRBD2. CDR3 length: 17 amino acids. Germline CDR1 reads SGHRS; CDR2 reads YFSETQ. The V and J ends lost 4 bases and 2 bases, in that order; junction bases with no gene match: 10. Together with reference TRBV5-1 and TRBJ2-1, the CDR3 gives the full variable domain: KAGVTQTPRYLIKTRGQQVTLSCSPISGHRSVSWYQQTPGQGLQFLFEYFSETQRNKGNFPGRFSGRQFSNSRSEMNVSTLELGDSALYLCASSPDLAGEPYNEQFFGPGTRLTVL.

The chain combines TRBV7-3 with TRBJ2-3; possible D gene TRBD2, 7 bases. The CDR3 runs to 16 residues. Trimming took off 2 bases at V and 1 base at J, with 13 bases between the two ends. The germline V gene has CDR1 SGHTA and CDR2 FQGTGA. This chain's CDR3 is CASSLFAGARTDTQYF. The CDR3 bases are TGTGCCAGCAGCTTATTTGCGGGGGCACGCACAGATACGCAGTATTTT.